This T cell receptor (beta chain) emerged from a study of vaccination and CD4 T cells after COVID-19. Study overall: The study collected post-vaccine samples a median 72 days after dose two, with a range of 14 to 241.

With the Oncomine TCR Beta short-read assay, DNA from cultured CD4+ T cells was sequenced. After culture, CD4+ T cells served as the source for genomic DNA extraction. TCRdb re-called the PCR reads with MiXCR, one entry per CDR3 protein. The profile covers 14,000 or so distinct CDR3 sequences, with around 50% appearing a single time and 7.5% to 9.5% taken by the ten largest. Specified treatment: roughly nine-day PBMC culture with coronavirus spike peptide pools or control peptides (ViraFEST assay). The V gene end was trimmed by 3 bases and the J gene end by 2 bases; junction bases not matched to a gene: 6. There are 17 residues in the CDR3. Germline V gene lookup returns CDR1 SGHTA and CDR2 FQGNSA. In the case of this clonotype: Its antigen remains unknown.

The chain links TRBV7-2 to TRBJ2-3, with 12 bases matching TRBD2. This TCR came from a human donor who had recovered from COVID-19. The source was CD4+ T cells from blood, cultured in vitro, collected before SARS-CoV-2 vaccination. CDR3 nucleotide sequence: TGTGCCAGCAGCTTTAGAGGACTAGCGGGGATCACAGATACGCAGTATTTT. The encoded protein is CASSFRGLAGITDTQYF. Looking up the rest from reference TRBV7-2 and TRBJ2-3 gives the full variable domain: GAGVSQSPSNKVTEKGKDVELRCDPISGHTALYWYRQSLGQGLEFLIYFQGNSAPDKSGLPSDRFSAERTGGSVSTLTIQRTQQEDSAVYLCASSFRGLAGITDTQYFGPGTRLTVL.